This T cell receptor beta chain appears in the sequencing data of a study of OX40 agonist ivuxolimab in advanced cancers. Study-wide background: Participants averaged approximately 61 years of age (range roughly 23 to 80) and were under 90% male. General observations from the study: Patients with a partial response at 0.1-3.0 mg/kg had among the lowest clonal expansion. At 0.1 to 3.0 mg/kg and by week 6, CD4+ and CD8+ T cells in the blood had expanded clonally.

The CDR3 has 11 residues. The V gene's germline CDR1 is SNHLY and CDR2 FYNNEI. V dropped 7 bases and J dropped 4 bases, with 8 bases sitting between them. With respect to this clone: The antigen remains unidentified.

Libraries were prepared by immunoSEQ multiplex PCR; TCRdb keeps only in-frame clonotypes and omits some of them. The sample contains some 71,000 clones, about 91% of which appear only once. The J gene is TRBJ2-7, the V gene TRBV2; D unclear. The TCR sequence derives from an adult with an advanced solid tumor such as melanoma, head and neck, liver or kidney cancer. The specimen comprised CD4+ or CD8+ T cells sorted from blood, sampled in a trial of the OX40 agonist ivuxolimab. The CDR3 region is CASNSDYEQYF. The CDR3 nucleotides read TGTGCCAGCAACAGTGATTACGAGCAGTACTTC.